One and the same sample provided the 27 T cell receptor beta chains below, sequenced in a study of blood T cell repertoires in COVID-19. Method: immunoSEQ multiplex PCR; TCRdb's copy keeps in-frame clones and lacks some. This sample has 200,000 to 250,000 clones; 85% to 90% occur once, and the top ten carry roughly 2.6%. Sequenced sample: peripheral blood. Every receptor here comes from a young man with COVID-19, enrolled during active disease.

The chain links TRBV29-1 to TRBJ2-3, with 8 nucleotides matching TRBD1. CDR1 SQVTM and CDR2 ANQGSEA come from the germline V gene. The CDR3 is made up of 14 amino acids. The V gene end was trimmed by 6 bases and the J gene end by 4 bases; junction bases not matched to a gene: 9. The CDR3 sequence is CSVTRVDRADTQYF. The CDR3 nucleotides are TGCAGCGTGACCAGGGTGGACAGGGCAGATACGCAGTATTTT.

The chain employs TRBV19 and TRBJ1-6, with D hard to call. The V gene's germline CDR1 is LNHDA and CDR2 SQIVND (reference sequence). The CDR3 totals 15 residues. Deletions cut 9 bases from V and 5 bases from J, with 17 bases between. CDR3 in DNA: TGTGCCAGATCCTTCTGCAAGCATCATAATTCACCCCTCCACTTT. Translated: CARSFCKHHNSPLHF.

The V call is TRBV7-2, the J call TRBJ1-1; D ambiguous. The CDR3 is made up of 13 amino acids. Between the trimmed V and J ends, which lost 3 bases and 4 bases, there was a span of 9 bases. Looked up from germline, CDR1 is SGHTA and CDR2 is FQGNSA. The CDR3 is CASSFWSGTEAFF. In DNA, the CDR3 is TGTGCCAGCAGCTTTTGGTCGGGCACTGAAGCTTTCTTT.

This clone occurred a few times. The chain is built from TRBV6-5 and TRBJ2-7; a possible D gene is TRBD1 (5 bases). CDR1 MNHEY and CDR2 SVGAGI come from the germline V gene. The CDR3 sequence is 15 residues long. Trimming left V 9 bases short and J 2 bases short, with 20 bases between. CDR3 residues: CASPGDSPHPYEQYF. The CDR3 bases are TGTGCCAGTCCTGGAGACAGTCCCCACCCCTACGAGCAGTACTTC.

This clone came up a few times. The chain has TRBV4-1 and TRBJ1-1; 8 bases fit TRBD1. CDR1 and CDR2 from the germline V gene are MGHRA and YSYEKL. The CDR3 totals 17 residues. With V trimmed by 0 bases and J by 1 base, 7 bases remained unmatched. Here the CDR3 DNA reads TGCGCCAGCAGCCAAGAGGACAGGGTGGGAGGGAACACTGAAGCTTTCTTT. Protein product: CASSQEDRVGGNTEAFF.

J is TRBJ1-1 and V is TRBV19, with 7 bases lining up with TRBD1. The CDR3 length is 14 residues. Germline-derived CDR1 and CDR2 are LNHDA and SQIVND (reference sequence). V shed 0 bases, J shed 4 bases, and the junction held 2 bases outside the gene matches. The DNA for the CDR3 is TGTGCCAGTAGTATAGATTCAGGGGGCACTGAAGCTTTCTTT. Protein sequence: CASSIDSGGTEAFF.

The V call is TRBV5-4, the J call TRBJ1-1, with D tentatively TRBD1 (5 bases). V was clipped by 1 base and J by 1 base, with 5 bases between them. There are 13 residues in the CDR3. The germline gives CDR1 SGHNT, CDR2 YYREEE (reference sequence). CDR3 residues: CASSLQGNTEAFF. The CDR3 bases are TGTGCCAGCAGCTTGCAGGGGAACACTGAAGCTTTCTTT.

DNA of the CDR3: TGTGCCAGCAGTTATCTAAGGGAGCTTGGGGCTTTCTTT. It translates to CASSYLRELGAFF. The V call is TRBV6-2 or TRBV6-3, the J call TRBJ1-1; D gene ambiguous. The CDR3 has 13 amino acids. V gave up 3 bases and J gave up 11 bases, with 16 bases separating them. Germline CDR1 reads MNHEY; CDR2 reads SVGEGT.

Comments on this clone: This specimen includes other DNA sequences encoding the same CDR3. This sequence joins TRBV7-2 and TRBJ2-2, with D tentatively TRBD2 (6 bases). Deletions cut 2 bases from V and 1 base from J, with 11 bases between. The CDR3 sequence is 16 residues long. The germline gives CDR1 SGHTA, CDR2 FQGNSA. The CDR3 coding sequence is TGTGCCAGCAGCTTATTCGGAGGGAGGAACACCGGGGAGCTGTTTTTT. Its translation: CASSLFGGRNTGELFF.

The chain employs TRBV19 and TRBJ1-6; no clear D. V dropped 3 bases and J dropped 7 bases, with 4 bases sitting between them. CDR3 length: 12 residues. Germline assignment: CDR1 LNHDA and CDR2 SQIVND (reference sequence). This CDR3 reads CASSMENSPLHF. In nucleotides, the CDR3 is TGTGCCAGTAGTATGGAGAATTCACCCCTCCACTTT.

J is TRBJ2-7 and V is TRBV11-2; 8 nucleotides line up with TRBD2. With 6 bases clipped from V and 4 bases from J, the junction kept 11 bases outside the gene matches. Germline V gene lookup returns CDR1 SGHAT and CDR2 FQNNGV. The length of the CDR3 is 15 residues. CDR3 loop: CASRGVAGTTYEQYF. CDR3 nucleotides: TGTGCCAGCAGGGGGGTAGCGGGGACGACGTACGAGCAGTACTTC.

The chain joins TRBV24-1 to TRBJ1-2, with D unresolved. V was cut by 1 base and J by 3 bases, with 11 bases left in between. The CDR3 has 15 amino acids. Germline values: CDR1 KGHDR, CDR2 SFDVKD. The CDR3 coding sequence is TGTGCCACCAGTGATTTTTACCCCGGGGACTATGGCTACACCTTC. This codes for CATSDFYPGDYGYTF.

V is TRBV11-2 and J is TRBJ1-5; D is uncertain. The V gene lost 0 bases and the J gene lost 9 bases, with 12 bases spanning the gap. This CDR3 is 14 amino acids long. Germline V gene lookup returns CDR1 SGHAT and CDR2 FQNNGV. CDR3 in DNA: TGTGCCAGCAGCTTAGACGGAGGCAACATGCCCCAGCATTTT. Translating it yields CASSLDGGNMPQHF.

The chain recombines TRBV5-1 with TRBJ2-7; the D is unclear. This CDR3 contains 15 residues. V lost 0 bases and J 3 bases, leaving 13 bases between the germline ends. The germline V gene encodes CDR1 SGHRS and CDR2 YFSETQ. CDR3 region: CASSLVGVAVYEQYF. The DNA of the CDR3 is TGCGCCAGCAGCTTGGTCGGAGTAGCAGTCTACGAGCAGTACTTC.

This rearrangement joins TRBV7-3 to TRBJ2-5; 7 bases align to TRBD1. CDR1 and CDR2 (germline): SGHTA, FQGTGA. The CDR3 has 14 amino acids. V gave up 0 bases and J gave up 5 bases; unmatched junction bases: 3. The CDR3 loop reads CASSLTTGSETQYF. The CDR3 DNA sequence: TGTGCCAGCAGCTTAACGACAGGGTCGGAGACCCAGTACTTC.

The gene calls are TRBV6-5 and TRBJ2-7; TRBD2 aligns across 8 bases. This CDR3 has 15 amino acids. The trim removed 6 bases at V and 3 bases at J, leaving 10 bases unmatched. Germline CDR1 reads MNHEY; CDR2 reads SVGAGI. The CDR3 DNA sequence: TGTGCCAGCAGGGTAGTAGCGGGGAGCCTCTACGAGCAGTACTTC. Its protein is CASRVVAGSLYEQYF.

V gene TRBV4-3 combines with J gene TRBJ2-7, with a tentative D call TRBD1 (6 bases). V was trimmed by 0 bases and J by 2 bases, leaving 14 bases between them. CDR1 is LGHNA and CDR2 is YSLEER in the germline V gene. The CDR3 runs 16 residues. The CDR3, as DNA: TGCGCCAGCAGCCAAGATAGGGGGACACCAGCCTACGAGCAGTACTTC. Translation: CASSQDRGTPAYEQYF.

This clone turned up a few times. CDR3 amino acids: CAWKLAGTYNEQFF. CDR3 sequence (DNA): TGTGCCTGGAAACTAGCGGGAACCTACAATGAGCAGTTCTTC. The V and J genes are TRBV30 and TRBJ2-1; 10 bases line up with TRBD2. V was pared by 4 bases and J by 2 bases, with 2 bases of the junction left unmatched. This CDR3 contains 14 residues. The V gene's germline CDR1 is GTSNPN and CDR2 SVGIG (reference sequence).

V usage is TRBV4-2 and J usage is TRBJ2-1; 12 positions match TRBD1. Trimming cost V 4 bases and J 9 bases; bases outside gene matches: 4. The germline CDR1 and CDR2 sequences are LGHNA and YNFKEQ. The CDR3 extends over 14 amino acids. As DNA, the CDR3 is TGTGCCAGCAGCCCCGGGACAGGGGGCAGTGAGCAGTTCTTC. Its translation: CASSPGTGGSEQFF.

The rearrangement links TRBV2 to TRBJ2-4; maybe TRBD1 (5 bases). Trimming took 8 bases from V and 0 from J, leaving 11 bases between them. CDR1 and CDR2 (germline): SNHLY, FYNNEI. This CDR3 has 14 amino acids. The CDR3 nucleotides read TGTGCCAGCGGAAGGGGTGAAGCCAAAAACATTCAGTACTTC. This translates into CASGRGEAKNIQYF.

The CDR3 is CASSPYRPGEGTEAFF. The CDR3 DNA reads as TGCGCCAGCAGTCCCTATCGACCGGGAGAGGGCACTGAAGCTTTCTTT. V is TRBV23-1 and J is TRBJ1-1, with D unresolved. TRBV23-1 is identified as an open reading frame with a role that is uncertain. V lost 4 bases to trimming and J lost 4 bases, with 19 bases between them. This CDR3 spans 16 amino acids.

The chain has TRBV7-8 and TRBJ2-1; D gene uncertain. Trimming cost V 0 bases and J 4 bases, with 4 bases left between them. Germline V gives CDR1 SGHVS, CDR2 FQNEAQ. The CDR3 has 13 amino acids. CDR3 sequence reads: CASSLARYNEQFF. In nucleotides, the CDR3 is TGTGCCAGCAGCTTAGCGCGGTACAATGAGCAGTTCTTC.

The V call is TRBV6-4, the J call TRBJ1-2; unclear D gene. V gave up 0 bases and J gave up 6 bases, with 11 bases separating them. Germline CDR1 is MRHNA and CDR2 is SNTAGT. The CDR3 runs 14 residues. The CDR3 region has the DNA TGTGCCAGCAGTGACTCGAACGGGATAGATGGCTACACCTTC. Amino acid sequence: CASSDSNGIDGYTF.

This clone occurred once. The chain employs TRBV29-1 and TRBJ1-5; D is possibly TRBD1 (5 bases). CDR3 size: 12 residues. V was clipped by 6 bases and J by 3 bases, with 9 bases between them. Germline loops: CDR1 SQVTM, CDR2 ANQGSEA. Here the CDR3 reads CSVTAPNQPQHF. Written as DNA, the CDR3 is TGCAGCGTGACAGCTCCCAATCAGCCCCAGCATTTT.

The CDR3 nucleotides read TGTGCCCTGGGACTAGCGACCGGGGAGCTGTTTTTT. Translating it yields CALGLATGELFF. The chain carries TRBV10-3 and TRBJ2-2, with 10 bases identical to TRBD2. After removal of 11 bases from V and 5 bases from J, the junction contained 2 bases not matched to a gene. Germline values: CDR1 ENHRY, CDR2 SYGVKD. CDR3 length: 12 residues.

The chain links TRBV3-1 (or the pseudogene TRBV3-2) to TRBJ1-2; a possible D gene is TRBD1 (5 bases). The V end lost 0 bases, the J end lost 4 bases, and 9 bases lay between the germline ends. CDR1 and CDR2 from the germline V gene are LGHDT and YNNKEL (reference sequence). The CDR3 extends over 14 amino acids. The CDR3 coding sequence is TGTGCCAGCAGCCAAGAGACAGCCTGCTATGGCTACACCTTC. Translation gives CASSQETACYGYTF.

The V and J genes are TRBV10-1 and TRBJ1-4; D is unresolved. This CDR3 is built from 16 residues. Germline values: CDR1 WNHNN, CDR2 SYGVQD (reference sequence). Trimming cost V 7 bases and J 8 bases, with 23 bases left between them. Here the CDR3 DNA reads TGCGCCAGCAAGAGGGATACGAGGGCCGGGTGCGAAAAACTGTTTTTT. This gives the protein CASKRDTRAGCEKLFF.